This TCR beta chain stems from a study of T cells in Graves' hyperthyroidism and ophthalmopathy (dated 2019 in TCRdb). For context, the study as a whole: A discovery cohort of 95 to 100 patients, approximately 45 with Graves' ophthalmopathy and 57 with stable Graves' hyperthyroidism, was used to find distinguishing TCR V-J signatures. The 90 or so discovery patients were randomly split 7:3 into training and test sets. After sampling, hyperthyroidism patients received methimazole starting at 30 mg daily, and ophthalmopathy patients received high-dose intravenous methylprednisolone. Thyroid tissue and blood T-cell repertoires from six or seven Graves' hyperthyroidism patients were also compared in the study. The paper describes TCR Vbeta CDR3 sequencing of 135 peripheral blood samples, made up of 43 ophthalmopathy patients, 70 to 80 hyperthyroidism patients and some 17 progressor patients. An independent validation cohort of around 20 hyperthyroidism patients and 17 patients who later progressed to ophthalmopathy tested prospective prediction of ophthalmopathy.

The study excluded patients with uncontrolled infections, other autoimmune diseases, pregnancy or lactation. Clinical symptoms, serum thyroxine and TRAb, thyroid ultrasound, and orbital computed tomography formed the basis for the diagnoses. Total RNA was extracted with Trizol reagent, and quality was checked on an Agilent 2100 Bioanalyzer. This clonotype was counted at least ten times. This clone's antigen is unknown. No clone much larger than this one lies a single base away; base qualities are absent. On the study overall, not on this receptor specifically: In validation, the model predicted progression to ophthalmopathy a median of 6.5 months before onset, with about 67% sensitivity and roughly 73% specificity. A 13 V-J signature model separated ophthalmopathy from stable hyperthyroidism, with over 85% sensitivity and 81% to 83% specificity in cross-validation and 80%/75% in testing. No statistical method was used to set the sample size in advance, and investigators knew the group allocation. Blood samples also contained most of the expanded thyroid clonotypes (frequency above 0.001), which suggests that blood repertoires may reflect thyroid immune responses.

The TCR beta CDR3 regions were amplified from RNA transcripts. For the first round of RT-PCR on the TCR CDR3, the HTBI primer set was used together with the Qiagen OneStep RT-PCR kit. The libraries were constructed in a second round of multiplex PCR and then size-selected and purified. The libraries were sequenced on an Illumina HiSeq2000 using paired-end 100 bp reads. Turning to the authors' computational methods: SOAPnuke was used to process the raw data, with reads discarded if the reads contained adapters or uncalled bases, had a mean Phred below 15, or lacked an exact constant-primer or identifier match. High-quality paired reads were merged using COPE v1.2.5, and each unique nucleotide sequence was defined as a clonotype. MiTCR v1.1 was used to align clonotypes to the IMGT TRBV, TRBD and TRBJ reference segments. The analysis was restricted to V-J combinations with a frequency above 0.0001, which together covered about 99% of the repertoires. A TCS score was defined as the ratio of F50 (clonal expansion) to E x V (chaos), with BLOSUM62-based TCRdist applied between CDR3 peptides within each V-J. Welch's t-statistics and random forest reduced several hundred V-J features to 13, which were used in a naive Bayes classifier (R e1071). The Morisita-Horn index was used to measure how similar the thyroid and blood repertoires were. TCRdb took the public reads, trimmed them with fastp at Q25, ran MiXCR for clone calling and kept in-frame beta chains. Under each unique CDR3 protein, matching rows form one entry showing the most common genes and DNA. For this entry, the V and J calls and clone size follow TCRdb and not the study's own pipeline. Present in this sample are about 700,000 distinct CDR3 sequences, about 45% of which were seen just once. The top ten clonotypes cover roughly 6.5% of the sample.

The V and J ends are trimmed by 6 bases and 7 bases, leaving 12 bases between them. Reading from cysteine to phenylalanine, the CDR3 counts 12 amino acids. Solely the CDR3 DNA is kept, with 36 bases framed from the first base. From a lookup of the germline V gene (reference sequence), CDR1 and CDR2 are SEHNR and FQNEAQ. The sequence links TRBV7-9 to TRBJ1-1; TRBD1 could be the D gene, as 5 bases match. The clonotype was recovered from an adult man with Graves' disease, either hyperthyroidism or ophthalmopathy (not recorded which). Sequencing used peripheral blood or thyroid tissue (not recorded which). In nucleotide form, the sequence is TGTGCCAGCAGGCCCCCTGGGGGTGAAGCTTTCTTT. It translates as CASRPPGGEAFF.